The rows below give T cell receptor beta chains drawn from one sample of a study of OX40 agonist ivuxolimab in advanced cancers. The assay was immunoSEQ multiplex PCR, and TCRdb's table has in-frame clones only and misses some. The top ten clones hold approximately 1.5% of a sample with more than 80,000 clones, around 90% of them seen once. Material: CD4+ or CD8+ T cells sorted from blood, obtained in a trial of the OX40 agonist ivuxolimab. The receptors come from an adult with an advanced solid tumor such as melanoma, head and neck, liver or kidney cancer. Both conserved end residues are part of each CDR3. Each record gives: CDR3 protein, CDR3 DNA, J gene, clone size, D gene, V gene. A D gene is named only where the DNA matches it firmly. The listing skips clone size in some rows; elsewhere it reads once, few, many or a size class.

CDR3: CASSTRAGHEQYF; DNA: TGTGCCAGCTCTACAAGGGCGGGCCACGAGCAGTACTTC; J: TRBJ2-7; size: .; D: .; V: TRBV18
CDR3: CASGTGLTYEQYF; DNA: TGTGCCAGCGGGACAGGGTTAACCTACGAGCAGTACTTC; J: TRBJ2-7; size: .; D: TRBD1; V: TRBV28
CDR3: CAGEREGKLFF; DNA: TGTGCCGGCGAACGGGAGGGAAAACTGTTTTTT; J: TRBJ1-4; size: .; D: .; V: TRBV7-9
CDR3: CASSIEGGSYEQYF; DNA: TGTGCCAGTAGTATCGAGGGGGGCTCCTACGAGCAGTACTTC; J: TRBJ2-7; size: .; D: .; V: TRBV19
CDR3: CASRKGGTANQPQHF; DNA: TGTGCCAGCAGAAAAGGCGGGACAGCTAACCAGCCCCAGCATTTT; J: TRBJ1-5; size: .; D: TRBD1; V: TRBV28
CDR3: CASSPGENTIYF; DNA: TGTGCCAGCTCACCGGGGGAAAACACCATATATTTT; J: TRBJ1-3; size: .; D: .; V: TRBV18
CDR3: CASRGSGRGTDTQYF; DNA: TGTGCCAGTAGGGGTAGCGGGAGGGGCACAGATACGCAGTATTTT; J: TRBJ2-3; size: .; D: TRBD2; V: TRBV19
CDR3: CASSQPSSGRAYEQYF; DNA: TGCGCCAGCAGCCAACCCTCTAGCGGGAGAGCCTACGAGCAGTACTTC; J: TRBJ2-7; size: .; D: TRBD2; V: TRBV4-1
CDR3: CASIRDRGNSPLHF; DNA: TGTGCCAGCATTAGGGACAGGGGTAATTCACCCCTCCACTTT; J: TRBJ1-6; size: .; D: TRBD1; V: TRBV6-1
CDR3: CASSLVQGGTEAFF; DNA: TGTGCCAGCAGCTTAGTACAAGGTGGAACTGAAGCTTTCTTT; J: TRBJ1-1; size: once; D: .; V: TRBV7-2
CDR3: CASSKGGLREDRNEQFF; DNA: TGTGCCAGCAGCAAAGGGGGTCTCCGGGAGGACCGCAATGAGCAGTTCTTC; J: TRBJ2-1; size: .; D: .; V: TRBV7-8
CDR3: CASSLGLADTDTQYF; DNA: TGTGCCAGCAGCTTAGGACTAGCGGACACAGATACGCAGTATTTT; J: TRBJ2-3; size: .; D: TRBD2; V: TRBV7-2
CDR3: CASSITWGLNYGYTF; DNA: TGTGCCAGTAGTATTACGTGGGGCCTTAACTATGGCTACACCTTC; J: TRBJ1-2; size: .; D: .; V: TRBV19
CDR3: CASSPGLATPGELFF; DNA: TGTGCCAGTAGTCCGGGACTAGCGACCCCCGGGGAGCTGTTTTTT; J: TRBJ2-2; size: few; D: TRBD2; V: TRBV19
CDR3: CASSLQGTDTQYF; DNA: TGCGCCAGCAGCTTGCAGGGCACAGATACGCAGTATTTT; J: TRBJ2-3; size: .; D: .; V: TRBV5-1
CDR3: CASSRGRDTYGYTF; DNA: TGTGCCAGCAGTCGGGGGAGGGACACCTATGGCTACACCTTC; J: TRBJ1-2; size: .; D: .; V: TRBV6-6
CDR3: CASSIGLEAFF; DNA: TGTGCCAGCAGTATCGGACTTGAAGCTTTCTTT; J: TRBJ1-1; size: .; D: .; V: TRBV2
CDR3: CASSAGRGQETQYF; DNA: TGTGCCAGCTCAGCAGGGAGAGGCCAAGAGACCCAGTACTTC; J: TRBJ2-5; size: .; D: .; V: TRBV18
CDR3: CASSLVRDSEQYF; DNA: TGTGCCAGCAGCTTGGTTCGAGACAGTGAGCAGTACTTC; J: TRBJ2-7; size: .; D: .; V: TRBV5-4
CDR3: CASRQAWAGGTPDSTDTQYF; DNA: TGTGCCAGCAGACAAGCCTGGGCGGGGGGCACTCCTGATAGCACAGATACGCAGTATTTT; J: TRBJ2-3; size: .; D: TRBD2; V: TRBV13
CDR3: CASSYGPQGTDTQYF; DNA: TGTGCCAGCAGTTACGGGCCACAGGGAACAGATACGCAGTATTTT; J: TRBJ2-3; size: once; D: .; V: TRBV6-5
CDR3: CASSTTGTNYGYTF; DNA: TGTGCCAGCAGCACCACAGGGACTAACTATGGCTACACCTTC; J: TRBJ1-2; size: .; D: .; V: TRBV7-2
CDR3: CASSFAAGDEQFF; DNA: TGTGCCAGCAGCTTCGCCGCGGGCGATGAGCAGTTCTTC; J: TRBJ2-1; size: few; D: .; V: TRBV5-5
CDR3: CSVGNNEQFF; DNA: TGCAGCGTTGGGAACAATGAGCAGTTCTTC; J: TRBJ2-1; size: .; D: .; V: TRBV29-1
CDR3: CASSLKSTGSSGNTIYF; DNA: TGTGCCAGCAGCTTGAAGAGCACAGGGAGCTCTGGAAACACCATATATTTT; J: TRBJ1-3; size: .; D: .; V: TRBV7-9
CDR3: CASSLARQGKAFF; DNA: TGTGCCAGCAGCCTTGCTCGGCAGGGAAAAGCTTTCTTT; J: TRBJ1-1; size: .; D: .; V: TRBV16
CDR3: CASSLGPNQETQYF; DNA: TGCGCCAGCAGCTTGGGTCCCAACCAAGAGACCCAGTACTTC; J: TRBJ2-5; size: .; D: .; V: TRBV5-1
CDR3: CAWGRQSNQPQHF; DNA: TGTGCCTGGGGAAGACAGTCCAATCAGCCCCAGCATTTT; J: TRBJ1-5; size: .; D: .; V: TRBV30
CDR3: CAWTAYNEQFF; DNA: TGTGCCTGGACGGCTTACAATGAGCAGTTCTTC; J: TRBJ2-1; size: .; D: .; V: TRBV30
CDR3: CASARGAGTDTQYF; DNA: TGTGCCAGCGCGCGGGGGGCCGGGACAGATACGCAGTATTTT; J: TRBJ2-3; size: .; D: TRBD2; V: TRBV18
CDR3: CASSSDTAKAFF; DNA: TGTGCCAGCAGCTCGGACACGGCTAAAGCTTTCTTT; J: TRBJ1-1; size: few; D: .; V: TRBV5-6
CDR3: CASSVGTNYGYTF; DNA: TGTGCCAGCAGCGTAGGAACGAACTATGGCTACACCTTC; J: TRBJ1-2; size: .; D: .; V: TRBV9
CDR3: CASSQVGLERGFFF; DNA: TGTGCCAGCAGCCAAGTCGGTTTAGAGCGGGGCTTCTTCTTT; J: TRBJ1-1; size: .; D: .; V: TRBV4-2